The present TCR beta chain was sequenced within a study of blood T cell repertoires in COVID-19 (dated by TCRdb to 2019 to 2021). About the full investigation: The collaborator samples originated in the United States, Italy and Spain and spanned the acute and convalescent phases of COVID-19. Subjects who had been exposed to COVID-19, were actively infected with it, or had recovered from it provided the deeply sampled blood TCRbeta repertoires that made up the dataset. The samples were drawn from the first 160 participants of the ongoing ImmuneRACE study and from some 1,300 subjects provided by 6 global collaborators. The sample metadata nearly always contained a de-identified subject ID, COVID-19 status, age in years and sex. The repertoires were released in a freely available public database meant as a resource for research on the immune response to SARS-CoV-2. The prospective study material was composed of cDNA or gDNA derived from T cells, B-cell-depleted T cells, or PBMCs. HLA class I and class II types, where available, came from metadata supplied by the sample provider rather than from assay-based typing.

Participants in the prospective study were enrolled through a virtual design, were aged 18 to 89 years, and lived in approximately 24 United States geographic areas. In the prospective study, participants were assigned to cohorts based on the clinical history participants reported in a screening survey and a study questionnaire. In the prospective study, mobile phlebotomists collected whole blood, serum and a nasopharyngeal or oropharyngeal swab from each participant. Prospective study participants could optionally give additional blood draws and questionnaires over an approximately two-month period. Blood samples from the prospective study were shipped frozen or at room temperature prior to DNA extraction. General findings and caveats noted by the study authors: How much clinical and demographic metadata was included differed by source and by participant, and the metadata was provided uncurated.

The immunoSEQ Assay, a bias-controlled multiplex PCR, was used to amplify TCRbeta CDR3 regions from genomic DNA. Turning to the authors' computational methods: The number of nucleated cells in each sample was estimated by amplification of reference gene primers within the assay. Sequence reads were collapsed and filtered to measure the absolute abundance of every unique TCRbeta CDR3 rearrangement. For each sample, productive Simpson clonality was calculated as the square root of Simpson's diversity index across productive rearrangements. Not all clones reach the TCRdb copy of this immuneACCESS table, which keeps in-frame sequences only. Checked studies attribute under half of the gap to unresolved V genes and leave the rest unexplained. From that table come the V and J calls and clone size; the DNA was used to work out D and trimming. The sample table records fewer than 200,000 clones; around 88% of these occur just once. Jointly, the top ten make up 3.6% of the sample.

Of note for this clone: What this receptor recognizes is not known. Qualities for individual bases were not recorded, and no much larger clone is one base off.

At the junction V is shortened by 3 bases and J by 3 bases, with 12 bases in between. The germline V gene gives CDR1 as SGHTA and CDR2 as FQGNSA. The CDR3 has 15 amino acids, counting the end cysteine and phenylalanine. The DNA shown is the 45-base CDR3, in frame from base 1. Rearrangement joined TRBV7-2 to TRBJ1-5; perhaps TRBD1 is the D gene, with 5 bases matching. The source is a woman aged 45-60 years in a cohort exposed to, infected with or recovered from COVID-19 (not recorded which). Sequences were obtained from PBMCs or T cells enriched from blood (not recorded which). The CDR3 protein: CASSLTTAPNQPQHF. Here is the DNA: TGTGCCAGCAGCTTGACGACAGCCCCCAATCAGCCCCAGCATTTT.